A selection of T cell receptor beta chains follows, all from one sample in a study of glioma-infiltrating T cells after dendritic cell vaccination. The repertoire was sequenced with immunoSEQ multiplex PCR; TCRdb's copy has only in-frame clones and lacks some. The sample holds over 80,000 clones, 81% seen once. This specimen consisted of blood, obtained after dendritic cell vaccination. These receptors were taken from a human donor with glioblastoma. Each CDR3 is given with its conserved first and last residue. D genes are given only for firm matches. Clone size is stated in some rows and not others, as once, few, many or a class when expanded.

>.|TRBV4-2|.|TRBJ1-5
CASSQEWGGLDQPQHF
TGTGCCAGCAGCCAAGAATGGGGGGGGCTCGATCAGCCCCAGCATTTT
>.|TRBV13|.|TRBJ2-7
CASSRTDSYEQYF
TGTGCCAGCAGCAGGACAGACTCCTACGAGCAGTACTTC
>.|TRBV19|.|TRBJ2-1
CASSVGPYNEQFF
TGTGCCAGTAGTGTAGGGCCCTACAATGAGCAGTTCTTC
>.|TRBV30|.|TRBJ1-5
CAWSGQVNQPQHF
TGTGCCTGGAGTGGACAGGTCAATCAGCCCCAGCATTTT
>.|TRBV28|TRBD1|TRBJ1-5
CASSSGTGQPQHF
TGTGCCAGCAGCTCCGGGACAGGGCAGCCCCAGCATTTT
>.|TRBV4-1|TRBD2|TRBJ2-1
CASSGKLAGDLPEQFF
TGCGCCAGCAGCGGTAAACTAGCGGGGGATCTTCCTGAGCAGTTCTTC
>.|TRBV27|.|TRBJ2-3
CASSETEDPSTDTQYF
TGTGCCAGCAGTGAAACGGAGGACCCTTCCACAGATACGCAGTATTTT
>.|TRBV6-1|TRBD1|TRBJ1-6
CASSEGTGGSPLHF
TGTGCCAGCAGTGAAGGGACAGGGGGTTCACCCCTCCACTTT
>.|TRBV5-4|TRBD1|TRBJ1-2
CASSLPGTGEINGYTF
TGTGCCAGCAGCCTCCCCGGGACAGGGGAAATCAATGGCTACACCTTC
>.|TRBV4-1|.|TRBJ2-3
CASSQMGKGAGLPDTQYF
TGCGCCAGCAGCCAAATGGGGAAAGGCGCGGGGCTTCCAGATACGCAGTATTTT
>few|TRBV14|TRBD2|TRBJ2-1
CASSQEARGRLVF
TGTGCCAGCAGCCAAGAAGCTCGCGGGAGATTGGTCTTC
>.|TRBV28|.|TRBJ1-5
CASSFGGSVDQPQHF
TGTGCCAGCAGTTTCGGAGGCAGTGTGGATCAGCCCCAGCATTTT
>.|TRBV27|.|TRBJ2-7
CASRFVQGYEQYF
TGTGCCAGCAGATTCGTCCAGGGTTACGAGCAGTACTTC
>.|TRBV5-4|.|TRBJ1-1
CASIRDPQMNTEAFF
TGTGCCAGCATACGAGATCCGCAAATGAACACTGAAGCTTTCTTT
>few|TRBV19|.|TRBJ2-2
CASSIGAGVAGELFF
TGTGCCAGTAGTATCGGGGCAGGGGTGGCCGGGGAGCTGTTTTTT
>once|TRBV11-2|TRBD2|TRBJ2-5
CASSGTGGETQYF
TGTGCCAGCAGCGGAACGGGAGGGGAGACCCAGTACTTC
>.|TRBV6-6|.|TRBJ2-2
CAGQTSSTGELFF
TGTGCCGGACAGACTAGCTCTACCGGGGAGCTGTTTTTT
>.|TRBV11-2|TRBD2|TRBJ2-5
CASSLGGTSGSLGETQYF
TGTGCCAGCAGCTTAGGTGGGACTAGCGGGAGTTTAGGAGAGACCCAGTACTTC
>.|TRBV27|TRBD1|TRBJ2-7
CASSLSYDRALYEQYF
TGTGCCAGCAGTTTATCTTACGACAGGGCGCTCTACGAGCAGTACTTC
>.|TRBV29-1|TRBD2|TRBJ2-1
CSVDNGGVYNEQFF
TGCAGCGTTGATAACGGGGGGGTTTACAATGAGCAGTTCTTC
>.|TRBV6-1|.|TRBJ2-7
CASSLGSSAYEQYF
TGTGCCAGCAGTTTAGGTTCCAGCGCCTACGAGCAGTACTTC
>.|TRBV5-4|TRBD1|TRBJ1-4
CASSLLRSGTGGNEKLFF
TGTGCCAGCAGCTTACTAAGATCTGGGACAGGGGGGAATGAAAAACTGTTTTTT
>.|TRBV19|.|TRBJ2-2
CASSVGVPGELFF
TGTGCCAGTAGTGTCGGGGTTCCCGGGGAGCTGTTTTTT
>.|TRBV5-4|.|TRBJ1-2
CASSLRGEPNYGYTF
TGTGCCAGCAGCTTGAGAGGAGAACCCAACTATGGCTACACCTTC
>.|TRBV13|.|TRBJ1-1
CASSFGGGVSAEAFF
TGTGCCAGCAGCTTTGGTGGGGGGGTGAGCGCTGAAGCTTTCTTT
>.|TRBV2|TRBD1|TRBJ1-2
CANTRDSRNYGYTF
TGTGCCAACACCCGGGACAGCCGTAACTATGGCTACACCTTC
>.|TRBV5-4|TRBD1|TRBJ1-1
CASSLAGRGTEAFF
TGTGCCAGCAGCTTGGCCGGCAGGGGGACTGAAGCTTTCTTT
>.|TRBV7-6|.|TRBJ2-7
CASSHGDSYEQYF
TGTGCCAGCAGCCACGGGGACTCCTACGAGCAGTACTTC
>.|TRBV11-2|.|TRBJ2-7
CASSLENYEQYF
TGTGCCAGCAGCTTGGAGAACTACGAGCAGTACTTC
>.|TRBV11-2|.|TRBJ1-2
CASSLGQGHLDYGYTF
TGTGCCAGCAGCTTAGGGCAGGGCCACCTGGACTATGGCTACACCTTC
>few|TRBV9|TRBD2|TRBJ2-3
CASSVASGSSTDTQYF
TGTGCCAGCAGCGTAGCTAGCGGGAGCTCCACAGATACGCAGTATTTT
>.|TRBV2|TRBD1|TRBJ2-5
CASSDLSDRGSGTQYF
TGTGCCAGCAGTGACCTCTCGGACAGGGGGTCGGGGACCCAGTACTTC
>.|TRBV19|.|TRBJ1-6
CASSYGFSYNSPLHF
TGTGCCAGTAGTTACGGGTTCTCCTATAATTCACCCCTCCACTTT
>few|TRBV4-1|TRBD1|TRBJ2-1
CASSQVDRDYNEQFF
TGCGCCAGCAGCCAAGTAGACAGGGACTACAATGAGCAGTTCTTC
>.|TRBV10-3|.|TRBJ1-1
CAISDEGRGRTEAFF
TGTGCCATCAGTGATGAGGGCAGGGGACGTACTGAAGCTTTCTTT
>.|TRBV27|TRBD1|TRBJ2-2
CASSLTGGVTGELFF
TGTGCCAGCAGTTTAACAGGGGGTGTTACCGGGGAGCTGTTTTTT
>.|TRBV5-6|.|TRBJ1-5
CASSSRQTNQPQHF
TGTGCCAGCAGCTCCCGACAGACAAATCAGCCCCAGCATTTT
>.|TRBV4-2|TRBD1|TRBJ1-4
CASSQDQGDEKLFF
TGTGCCAGCAGCCAAGATCAGGGGGATGAAAAACTGTTTTTT
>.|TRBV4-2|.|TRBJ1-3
CASSQAAANSGNTIYF
TGTGCCAGCAGCCAAGCGGCGGCTAACTCTGGAAACACCATATATTTT
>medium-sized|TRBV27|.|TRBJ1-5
CASSYGEDRYSNQPQHF
TGTGCCAGCAGCTATGGAGAAGATCGCTATAGCAATCAGCCCCAGCATTTT
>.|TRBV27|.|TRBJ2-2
CASKRQGLVSGELFF
TGTGCCAGCAAGAGGCAGGGATTAGTTTCCGGGGAGCTGTTTTTT